Following are 27 T cell receptor beta chains from one sample sequenced in a study of blood T cell repertoires in COVID-19. Only in-frame clones appear in the TCRdb table, and some are missing; sequencing was by immunoSEQ multiplex PCR. The sample has approximately 210,000 clones; approximately 80% are singletons. The sequencing input was PBMCs or T cells enriched from blood (not recorded which). Receptors originate from a woman between 45 and 65 years old with acute COVID-19.

The chain recombines TRBV7-9 with TRBJ1-1; D is uncertain. This CDR3 has 15 residues. CDR1 is SEHNR, CDR2 FQNEAQ, per germline (reference sequence). Trimming pared 4 bases from V and 1 base from J, leaving 13 bases between. The CDR3 sequence: CASSSFGLRNTEAFF. The CDR3 DNA sequence: TGTGCCAGCAGCTCTTTCGGACTGCGGAACACTGAAGCTTTCTTT.

This clone was observed a few times. The chain employs TRBV10-3 and TRBJ2-3; the D is unclear. The CDR3 totals 13 residues. CDR1 is ENHRY and CDR2 is SYGVKD in the germline V gene. Trimming shortened V by 0 bases and J by 6 bases, and 7 bases separated the two germline ends. CDR3 DNA: TGTGCCATCAGTGAGTCGTTGGCCGATACGCAGTATTTT. This translates into CAISESLADTQYF.

This clone has a handful of counts. The chain links TRBV19 to TRBJ2-1; 9 bases are a match to TRBD2. This CDR3 spans 12 amino acids. Germline V lookup: CDR1 LNHDA, CDR2 SQIVND (reference sequence). The trim removed 8 bases at V and 7 bases at J, leaving 3 bases unmatched. The chain's CDR3 is CASGLASNEQFF. In DNA, the CDR3 is TGTGCCAGTGGACTAGCGAGTAATGAGCAGTTCTTC.

The chain couples TRBV28 to TRBJ1-2; D is possibly TRBD1 (6 bases). CDR1 and CDR2 (germline): MDHEN, SYDVKM. This CDR3 is 12 amino acids long. V was pared by 8 bases and J by 7 bases, with 14 bases between. As DNA, the CDR3 is TGTGCCAGCGATGGGGGGGCGTCTGGCTACACCTTC. Translation: CASDGGASGYTF.

The chain has TRBV2 and TRBJ1-1; D is undetermined. Germline assignment: CDR1 SNHLY and CDR2 FYNNEI. Trimming removed 4 bases at V and 1 base at J, with 7 bases between. The CDR3 consists of 13 residues. As DNA, the CDR3 is TGTGCCAGCAGTGTATCAGGGAACACTGAAGCTTTCTTT. Translation: CASSVSGNTEAFF.

The J gene is TRBJ2-5, the V gene TRBV19; TRBD1 might be the D (5 bases). Germline V gives CDR1 LNHDA, CDR2 SQIVND (reference sequence). The ends were cut back, 7 bases at V and 1 base at J, with 16 bases in the middle. This CDR3 contains 15 residues. The CDR3 is CASTSGYGPQETQYF. Here the CDR3 DNA reads TGTGCCAGTACCTCAGGGTACGGGCCCCAAGAGACCCAGTACTTC.

In this sample, this clone turned up a few times. The chain has TRBV5-4 and TRBJ2-3, with 8 bases that match TRBD2. The CDR3 is made up of 15 amino acids. Germline lookup yields CDR1 SGHNT and CDR2 YYREEE (reference sequence). Losses at the gene ends were 4 bases for V and 2 bases for J; bases not matched to a gene: 6. The CDR3 DNA reads as TGTGCCAGCAGCGGTAGCGGGACCCACACAGATACGCAGTATTTT. Translation: CASSGSGTHTDTQYF.

The chain uses TRBV5-5 and TRBJ2-1, with 12 bases fitting TRBD1. Germline values: CDR1 SGHKS, CDR2 YYEKEE (reference sequence). V was clipped by 4 bases and J by 8 bases; unmatched bases: 7. This CDR3 is 15 amino acids long. CDR3 sequence: CASSHPGQGAYEQFF. CDR3 nucleotide sequence: TGTGCCAGCAGCCACCCGGGACAGGGGGCTTATGAGCAGTTCTTC. Looking up the rest from reference TRBV5-5 and TRBJ2-1 gives the full variable domain: DAGVTQSPTHLIKTRGQQVTLRCSPISGHKSVSWYQQVLGQGPQFIFQYYEKEERGRGNFPDRFSARQFPNYSSELNVNALLLGDSALYLCASSHPGQGAYEQFFGPGTRLTVL.

This clone was observed a few times. This chain joins TRBV5-1 and TRBJ2-3; TRBD1 aligns across 8 bases. The CDR3 has 14 amino acids. The V gene end was trimmed by 5 bases and the J gene end by 3 bases; junction bases not matched to a gene: 5. From germline, CDR1 is SGHRS and CDR2 YFSETQ. In DNA form, the CDR3 reads TGCGCCAGCAGGAAGCAGGGGGCTACAGATACGCAGTATTTT. It codes for CASRKQGATDTQYF.

The chain recombines TRBV6-5 with TRBJ1-1; D gene ambiguous. The CDR3 has 11 amino acids. Looked up from germline, CDR1 is MNHEY and CDR2 is SVGAGI. V gave up 6 bases and J gave up 2 bases, with 4 bases separating them. CDR3 loop: CASRANTEAFF. The CDR3 bases are TGTGCCAGCAGAGCAAACACTGAAGCTTTCTTT.

The CDR3: CASSPPGVRPDTQYF. As DNA, the CDR3 is TGTGCCAGCAGTCCACCAGGGGTCCGCCCAGATACGCAGTATTTT. The V gene is TRBV28, the J gene TRBJ2-3; tentatively, D is TRBD1 (6 bases). Germline CDR1 is MDHEN and CDR2 is SYDVKM. The CDR3 extends over 15 amino acids. V was clipped by 5 bases and J by 4 bases, with 16 bases between them.

This sequence joins TRBV23-1 and TRBJ2-7; 8 nucleotides agree with TRBD1. TRBV23-1 is annotated as an ORF whose role is uncertain. The ends lost 7 bases at V and 3 bases at J; junction bases unmatched: 23. There are 19 residues in the CDR3. The CDR3 loop is CASTPTTGATTLTHYEQYF. In DNA form, the CDR3 reads TGCGCCAGCACACCGACGACAGGGGCGACAACTCTGACCCACTACGAGCAGTACTTC.

The CDR3 reads CSVGRGGRDTEAFF. The CDR3 nucleotides are TGCAGCGTCGGACGTGGCGGGCGGGACACTGAAGCTTTCTTT. The V call is TRBV29-1, the J call TRBJ1-1, with no clear D. Germline CDR1 reads SQVTM; CDR2 reads ANQGSEA. This CDR3 region has 14 residues. Trimming shortened V by 6 bases and J by 3 bases, and 17 bases separated the two germline ends.

This chain links TRBV4-1 with TRBJ2-1, with 13 nucleotides matching TRBD2. In germline, CDR1 is MGHRA, CDR2 YSYEKL. The CDR3 is made up of 18 amino acids. V lost 4 bases, J lost 8 bases, and 14 bases stayed unmatched. The CDR3 reads CASSLLTSGRPGGDEQFF. Written as DNA, the CDR3 is TGCGCCAGCAGCCTCTTGACTAGCGGGAGGCCCGGTGGGGATGAGCAGTTCTTC.

This chain joins TRBV7-2 and TRBJ2-1; D call uncertain. V was shortened by 4 bases and J by 4 bases, with 5 bases between the two germline ends. The CDR3 runs to 12 residues. Per the germline V gene, CDR1 is SGHTA and CDR2 is FQGNSA. CDR3 in DNA: TGTGCCAGCAGCTCCCAATACAATGAGCAGTTCTTC. Protein product: CASSSQYNEQFF.

J is TRBJ1-1 and V is TRBV28; D is uncertain. Germline V gene lookup returns CDR1 MDHEN and CDR2 SYDVKM. The CDR3 covers 14 residues. Trimming left V 2 bases short and J 6 bases short, with 13 bases between. CDR3 region: CASSLGEGDAEAFF. The CDR3 DNA sequence: TGTGCCAGCAGTTTAGGAGAGGGAGACGCTGAAGCTTTCTTT.

The chain has TRBV19 and TRBJ1-1, with D possibly matching TRBD1 (6 bases). Trimming took off 11 bases at V and 1 base at J, with 14 bases between the two ends. The CDR3 extends over 13 amino acids. CDR1 and CDR2 (germline): LNHDA, SQIVND (reference sequence). CDR3 sequence: CAATGDKNTEAFF. DNA for the CDR3: TGTGCCGCGACTGGGGACAAGAACACTGAAGCTTTCTTT. Together with reference TRBV19 and TRBJ1-1, the CDR3 gives the full variable domain: DGGITQSPKYLFRKEGQNVTLSCEQNLNHDAMYWYRQDPGQGLRLIYYSQIVNDFQKGDIAEGYSVSREKKESFPLTVTSAQKNPTAFYLCAATGDKNTEAFFGQGTRLTVV.

The rearrangement joins TRBV7-2 to TRBJ2-7; 8 nucleotides align to TRBD1. Germline trimming cut 5 bases from V and 2 bases from J; bases unmatched to any gene: 5. This CDR3 contains 14 residues. Germline V gene lookup returns CDR1 SGHTA and CDR2 FQGNSA. Here the CDR3 reads CASSHGQGPYEQYF. Here the CDR3 DNA reads TGTGCCAGCAGCCATGGACAGGGTCCCTACGAGCAGTACTTC.

V usage is TRBV29-1 and J usage is TRBJ2-2; 8 nucleotides line up with TRBD1. The V and J ends lost 4 bases and 5 bases, in that order; junction bases with no gene match: 9. The length of the CDR3 is 15 residues. The germline V gene has CDR1 SQVTM and CDR2 ANQGSEA. The CDR3 reads CSVARTGLGTGELFF. CDR3 bases: TGCAGCGTTGCGCGGACAGGGCTGGGGACCGGGGAGCTGTTTTTT.

The rearrangement joins TRBV19 to TRBJ2-5; 8 positions match TRBD1. CDR3 size: 15 residues. The V gene end was trimmed by 1 base and the J gene end by 5 bases; junction bases not matched to a gene: 6. From germline, CDR1 is LNHDA and CDR2 SQIVND (reference sequence). The CDR3 DNA is TGTGCCAGTAGTATAGGTCGGACAGGGAGGGAGACCCAGTACTTC. Its protein product is CASSIGRTGRETQYF.

The chain is built from TRBV4-1 and TRBJ2-2, with D perhaps matching TRBD2 (6 bases). Germline V lookup: CDR1 MGHRA, CDR2 YSYEKL. The CDR3 contains 17 residues. V was pared by 0 bases and J by 0 bases, with 11 bases between. The chain's CDR3 is CASSQDPGTSNTGELFF. CDR3 sequence (DNA): TGCGCCAGCAGCCAAGACCCCGGGACTTCGAACACCGGGGAGCTGTTTTTT.

The rearrangement uses TRBV28 and TRBJ1-5, with 7 bases identical to TRBD1. V shed 7 bases and J 5 bases; nucleotides not matched to a gene: 11. CDR1 is MDHEN and CDR2 is SYDVKM in the germline V gene. The CDR3 loop spans 15 amino acids. CDR3 in DNA: TGTGCCAGCACCTCCGACAGGGCGGATGATCAGCCCCAGCATTTT. This translates into CASTSDRADDQPQHF.

The J gene is TRBJ2-1, the V gene TRBV4-1, with TRBD1 as a possible D gene (6 bases). In germline, CDR1 is MGHRA, CDR2 YSYEKL. The germline V and J ends were trimmed by 2 bases and 2 bases, with 16 bases remaining between them. The CDR3 runs to 17 residues. The CDR3 here is CASSQNLQGVAYNEQFF. The CDR3 DNA sequence: TGCGCCAGCAGCCAAAACCTACAGGGAGTGGCCTACAATGAGCAGTTCTTC.

The genes are TRBV10-3 and TRBJ1-2, with 8 nucleotides matching TRBD1. The CDR3 extends over 14 amino acids. V shed 6 bases, J shed 8 bases, and the junction held 11 bases outside the gene matches. Germline CDR1 and CDR2: ENHRY and SYGVKD. CDR3 sequence reads: CAISEGQAVGGYTF. The CDR3 region has the DNA TGTGCCATCAGCGAGGGACAGGCCGTTGGGGGCTACACCTTC.

This sequence joins TRBV29-1 and TRBJ1-2; D remains unclear. This CDR3 contains 15 residues. Germline V lookup: CDR1 SQVTM, CDR2 ANQGSEA. V was cut by 2 bases and J by 4 bases, with 17 bases left in between. CDR3: CSVEFRGEDSYGYTF. CDR3 in DNA: TGCAGCGTTGAATTTCGCGGCGAAGACTCCTATGGCTACACCTTC.

The DNA for the CDR3 is TGTGCCAGCAAAAACAGGGTGAACACTGAAGCTTTCTTT. This translates into CASKNRVNTEAFF. The gene calls are TRBV28 and TRBJ1-1; perhaps TRBD1 as D (6 bases). The CDR3 contains 13 residues. The V end was cut by 7 bases, the J end by 0 bases, with 9 bases between. From germline, CDR1 is MDHEN and CDR2 SYDVKM.

This sequence joins TRBV10-3 and TRBJ2-3; D gene unclear. The V end was cut by 2 bases, the J end by 2 bases, with 11 bases between. This CDR3 comprises 15 residues. CDR1 and CDR2 (germline): ENHRY, SYGVKD. The CDR3 DNA is TGTGCCATCAGTGAGAAGAGAGGAATCACAGATACGCAGTATTTT. This sequence encodes CAISEKRGITDTQYF.